This entry lists 17 T cell receptor beta chains sequenced from one sample in a study of memory CD4+ T cells and cytomegalovirus serostatus. Single viable CD3+CD4+CD8-CD45RO+ cells were sorted as the memory CD4+ T cells. Produced via immunoSEQ multiplex PCR; TCRdb's table is partial and in-frame only. Of about 54,000 clones in the sample, over 65% were seen once. The specimen sequenced was memory CD4+ T cells from blood. The source of these receptors is an adult in good health and CMV-seropositive.

The chain is built from TRBV18 and TRBJ2-6; the match to TRBD1 covers 7 bases. Germline CDR1 reads KGHSH; CDR2 reads LQKENI. This CDR3 comprises 18 residues. V gave up 2 bases and J gave up 0 bases; unmatched junction bases: 7. In nucleotides, the CDR3 is TGTGCCAGCTCACCAGAAGGGGGCCGGGTCTCTGGGGCCAACGTCCTGACTTTC. This translates into CASSPEGGRVSGANVLTF.

V and J are TRBV28 and TRBJ1-2, with 8 bases identical to TRBD1. V shed 7 bases, J shed 0 bases, and the junction held 7 bases outside the gene matches. This CDR3 has 15 amino acids. The germline CDR1 and CDR2 sequences are MDHEN and SYDVKM. The DNA for the CDR3 is TGTGCCAGCATTGGGACAGGCATAGCTAACTATGGCTACACCTTC. This codes for CASIGTGIANYGYTF.

This chain links TRBV6-1 with TRBJ2-7, with 7 bases aligning to TRBD2. V lost 6 bases and J lost 4; bases outside the gene matches: 6. The CDR3 is 13 amino acids. Germline CDR1 and CDR2: MNHNS and SASEGT. The CDR3 nucleotides are TGTGCCAGCAGCCTAGCGGACCTTTACGAGCAGTACGTC. Its translation is CASSLADLYEQYV.

The CDR3 DNA sequence: TGTGCCAGCAGCTTAGGCGGGATTAGCACAGATACGCAGTATTTT. Protein sequence: CASSLGGISTDTQYF. This rearrangement joins TRBV11-3 to TRBJ2-3; perhaps TRBD2 as D (6 bases). V was shortened by 1 base and J by 0 bases, with 8 bases between the two germline ends. Per germline, CDR1 SGHNT and CDR2 YENEEA. This CDR3 spans 15 amino acids.

J is TRBJ2-5 and V is TRBV7-2; D unresolved. Germline V gene sequence: CDR1 SGHTA, CDR2 FQGNSA. Between the trimmed V and J ends, which lost 8 bases and 4 bases, there was a span of 20 bases. The CDR3 is made up of 15 amino acids. CDR3 in amino acids: CASCPGPDGSETQYF. The CDR3 DNA reads TGTGCCAGCTGTCCCGGGCCCGACGGATCAGAGACCCAGTACTTC.

The chain couples TRBV28 to TRBJ1-3, with D hard to call. The CDR3 is 10 residues long. Germline CDR1 is MDHEN and CDR2 is SYDVKM. Trimming removed 4 bases from V and 6 bases from J, with 1 base in between. Here the CDR3 reads CASSSNTIYF. CDR3 sequence (DNA): TGTGCCAGCAGTTCAAACACCATATATTTT.

V and J are TRBV12-5 and TRBJ2-1, with TRBD2 matching 9 bases. Germline values: CDR1 LGHNT, CDR2 FRNRAP. This CDR3 spans 16 amino acids. The junction had 9 bases not matched to a gene; V was cut back by 3 bases and J by 6 bases. The CDR3 region has the DNA TGTGCTAGTGGTTTTATGGCGGGAGGGTACGTCAATGAGCAGTTCTTC. It specifies CASGFMAGGYVNEQFF.

The chain combines TRBV7-9 with TRBJ1-3; TRBD1 is a possible D gene (6 bases). The V end was cut by 8 bases, the J end by 3 bases, with 14 bases between. The germline gives CDR1 SEHNR, CDR2 FQNEAQ (reference sequence). The CDR3 sequence is 14 residues long. The CDR3 here is CASGLQGGGNTIYF. As DNA, the CDR3 is TGTGCCAGCGGCCTTCAAGGGGGTGGAAACACCATATATTTT.

V and J are TRBV5-1 and TRBJ2-1, with TRBD2 as a possible D gene (5 bases). Germline V gene lookup returns CDR1 SGHRS and CDR2 YFSETQ. This CDR3 comprises 15 residues. Trimming removed 4 bases at V and 8 bases at J, with 19 bases between. The CDR3 bases are TGCGCCAGCAGCGTCCGGACGGGGTCGATGGATGAGCAGTTCTTC. Translating it yields CASSVRTGSMDEQFF.

This CDR3 reads CARSYYEQYV. For the CDR3, the DNA is TGTGCCAGAAGCTACTACGAGCAGTACGTC. V is TRBV5-3 and J is TRBJ2-7; no firm D call. TRBV5-3 qualifies as an ORF whose function is uncertain. This CDR3 has 10 amino acids. The ends were cut back, 3 bases at V and 3 bases at J, with 1 base in the middle.

The rearrangement links TRBV10-3 to TRBJ2-3; maybe TRBD2 (5 bases). Germline V gene lookup returns CDR1 ENHRY and CDR2 SYGVKD. Trimming took 2 bases from V and 2 from J, leaving 14 bases between them. The CDR3 contains 16 residues. The CDR3 DNA reads as TGTGCCATCAGTGAGGGTAGCGAGTGGGACACAGATACGCAGTATTTT. Protein: CAISEGSEWDTDTQYF.

The chain uses TRBV21-1 and TRBJ2-1; the table's D call, TRBD1, has no DNA check behind it. TRBV21-1 is a pseudogene. This CDR3 is built from 18 residues. The CDR3 region is CASSNRDRDPRAYNEQFF. CDR3 nucleotide sequence: TGTGCCAGCAGCAACCGGGACAGGGACCCCCGCGCCTACAATGAGCAGTTCTTC.

This chain's CDR3 is CASSGRQGMGYTF. CDR3 DNA: TGTGCCAGCAGCGGAAGACAGGGTATGGGCTACACCTTC. The chain uses TRBV5-6 and TRBJ1-2, with 7 bases lining up with TRBD1. The V gene end was trimmed by 4 bases and the J gene end by 8 bases; junction bases not matched to a gene: 8. This CDR3 spans 13 amino acids. CDR1 is SGHDT, CDR2 YYEEEE, per germline.

The genes are TRBV7-2 and TRBJ2-7; the D gene is possibly TRBD2 (6 bases). The V and J ends lost 7 bases and 4 bases respectively, with 17 bases between them. The CDR3 contains 14 residues. Germline V gene sequence: CDR1 SGHTA, CDR2 FQGNSA. The CDR3 region is CASTRTGGLYEQYF. CDR3 nucleotides: TGTGCCAGCACCCGGACTGGGGGACTTTACGAGCAGTACTTC.

This clone was seen a few times. The V and J genes are TRBV28 and TRBJ1-1; no reliable D call. V was clipped by 8 bases and J by 6 bases, with 13 bases between them. This CDR3 is 12 amino acids long. Looked up from germline, CDR1 is MDHEN and CDR2 is SYDVKM. The CDR3 coding sequence is TGTGCCAGCCAGACGGGAACAGCTGAAGCTTTCTTT. Translated, it gives CASQTGTAEAFF.

The V gene is TRBV11-2, the J gene TRBJ2-3; D may be TRBD1 (6 bases). V dropped 0 bases and J dropped 3 bases, with 16 bases sitting between them. The CDR3 sequence is 17 residues long. In germline, CDR1 is SGHAT, CDR2 FQNNGV. The CDR3 region has the DNA TGTGCCAGCAGCTTAGATCCCAGGGGCCTCGGGACAGATACGCAGTATTTT. The encoded protein is CASSLDPRGLGTDTQYF.

The chain employs TRBV5-4 and TRBJ1-2; a weak D match, TRBD1 (5 bases). The germline gives CDR1 SGHNT, CDR2 YYREEE (reference sequence). This CDR3 has 14 residues. Trimming left V 0 bases short and J 7 bases short, with 13 bases between. CDR3 loop: CASSLVTTGSGYTF. CDR3 in DNA: TGTGCCAGCAGCTTGGTTACTACAGGTAGTGGCTACACCTTC.